A single count supports the clone carrying this TCR beta chain. Its antigen is currently unknown. Mismatch with germline at one junction end may stem from a read error. Germline CDR1 is SEHNR and CDR2 is FQNEAQ (reference sequence). The CDR3 is 15 residues long. This entry is derived from a study of breast tumors, draining lymph nodes, adjacent tissues. Study-wide points: Tumor TCR diversity was below lymph nodes but above nontumor tissue. Findings are consistent with lymph node origin and intratumoral expansion of most tumor T cells. Data only fit, rather than demonstrated, lymph node origin of most tumor T cells.

One entry per CDR3 protein, called by TCRdb with MiXCR from the multiplex PCR reads. This table holds about 180,000 distinct CDR3 sequences, roughly a third found once. Samples came from axillary lymph nodes draining the breast cancer. The V call is TRBV7-9, the J call TRBJ1-2; possibly TRBD1 for D (5 bases). This clonotype was obtained from a female donor with breast cancer. Some clones in this sample may be carry-over from other donors' samples. Sequenced sample: axillary lymph node tissue. The CDR3, as DNA: TGTGCCAGCAGCCTGGGGACTTTCCCGACGTGTGGCTACCCCTTC. It is translated as CASSLGTFPTCGYPF. Filled out from reference TRBV7-9 and TRBJ1-2, the complete variable domain reads DTGVSQNPRHKITKRGQNVTFRCDPISEHNRLYWYRQTLGQGPEFLTYFQNEAQLEKSRLLSDRFSAERPKGSFSTLEIQRTEQGDSAMYLCASSLGTFPTCGYPFGSGTRLTVV.